This entry lists 32 T cell receptor beta chains sequenced from one sample in a study of cytomegalovirus exposure and HLA in healthy donors (dated by TCRdb to about 2017). Libraries were constructed by the immunoSEQ multiplex PCR assay. For the multiplex PCR, a mixture combining 60 forward primers for TCR Vbeta segments and 13 reverse primers for TCR Jbeta segments was used. TCRdb stores this immuneACCESS table with in-frame sequences only. Part of the clones is absent; in the studies checked, under half of the shortfall reflects unresolved V genes, and no reason is known for the rest. The sample table holds some 120,000 clones, of which about 70% were seen once. Roughly 12% of the sample lies in the top ten. The sample taken for sequencing was PBMCs. All receptors derive from a middle-aged woman in good health and CMV-seropositive.

The chain is built from TRBV29-1 and TRBJ2-5, with 9 bases identical to TRBD2. CDR3 length: 14 amino acids. J gave up 4 bases and V 7 bases, and 10 bases lay outside the gene matches. Germline values: CDR1 SQVTM, CDR2 ANQGSEA. The CDR3: CSAGGGRGGETQYF. DNA of the CDR3: TGCAGCGCTGGGGGCGGGCGGGGGGGAGAGACCCAGTACTTC.

V and J are TRBV19 and TRBJ1-5; D is possibly TRBD1 (5 bases). CDR1 is LNHDA and CDR2 is SQIVND in the germline V gene (reference sequence). The CDR3 has 14 amino acids. V gave up 3 bases and J gave up 5 bases, with 11 bases separating them. CDR3 nucleotides: TGTGCCAGTAGTATGGACAAATACTATCAGCCCCAGCATTTT. It encodes CASSMDKYYQPQHF.

This chain joins TRBV9 and TRBJ2-3; maybe TRBD2 (6 bases). V dropped 0 bases and J dropped 5 bases, with 13 bases sitting between them. This CDR3 spans 15 amino acids. Germline values: CDR1 SGDLS, CDR2 YYNGEE. The CDR3 here is CASSVEVPGEDTQYF. In DNA, the CDR3 is TGTGCCAGCAGCGTAGAGGTCCCGGGGGAAGATACGCAGTATTTT.

The chain links TRBV29-1 to TRBJ1-2; 9 nucleotides match TRBD1. Losses at the gene ends were 6 bases for V and 3 bases for J; bases not matched to a gene: 11. Germline CDR1 SQVTM, CDR2 ANQGSEA. The CDR3 spans 15 residues. The CDR3: CSVGSGTGRDYGYTF. CDR3 DNA: TGCAGCGTGGGTTCCGGGACAGGGAGAGACTATGGCTACACCTTC.

This chain connects TRBV7-9 to TRBJ2-1; 8 bases map to TRBD2. The germline gives CDR1 SEHNR, CDR2 FQNEAQ (reference sequence). The CDR3 is 14 amino acids. J gave up 7 bases and V 0 bases, and 2 bases lay outside the gene matches. CDR3 in amino acids: CASSLAGTRNEQFF. The CDR3 bases are TGTGCCAGCAGCTTAGCAGGGACTAGGAATGAGCAGTTCTTC. Complete variable domain (other parts from reference TRBV7-9 and TRBJ2-1): DTGVSQNPRHKITKRGQNVTFRCDPISEHNRLYWYRQTLGQGPEFLTYFQNEAQLEKSRLLSDRFSAERPKGSFSTLEIQRTEQGDSAMYLCASSLAGTRNEQFFGPGTRLTVL.

The gene calls are TRBV27 and TRBJ1-2; TRBD1 is a possible D gene (5 bases). V shed 5 bases and J shed 8 bases, with 18 bases lying between them. The CDR3 totals 14 residues. Germline V CDR1 and CDR2: MNHEY, SMNVEV (reference sequence). The chain's CDR3 is CASSTKPGLGGYTF. The CDR3 nucleotides read TGTGCCAGCAGTACTAAGCCAGGGCTTGGGGGCTACACCTTC.

The CDR3 sequence: CASSQPWAGLRTEAFF. The DNA of the CDR3 is TGTGCCAGCAGCCAACCGTGGGCGGGTTTGAGGACTGAAGCTTTCTTT. This rearrangement joins TRBV7-7 to TRBJ1-1; D is unclear. The CDR3 covers 16 residues. From germline, CDR1 is SSHAT and CDR2 FNYEAQ (reference sequence). Trimming removed 5 bases from V and 5 bases from J, with 21 bases in between. Using reference TRBV7-7 and TRBJ1-1 for the parts outside the CDR3, the full variable domain is GAGVSQSPRYKVTKRGQDVTLRCDPISSHATLYWYQQALGQGPEFLTYFNYEAQPDKSGLPSDRFSAERPEGSISTLTIQRTEQRDSAMYRCASSQPWAGLRTEAFFGQGTRLTVV.

The rearrangement joins TRBV4-1 to TRBJ2-7, with 8 bases that match TRBD1. This CDR3 region has 15 residues. The germline V gene encodes CDR1 MGHRA and CDR2 YSYEKL. The J segment lost 6 bases and the V segment lost 0 bases, leaving 7 bases of the junction unmatched. The CDR3 sequence: CASSQEGGRGREQYF. The CDR3 nucleotides read TGCGCCAGCAGCCAAGAGGGGGGCAGGGGGCGCGAGCAGTACTTC.

The chain links TRBV27 to TRBJ2-2; the match to TRBD1 covers 9 bases. This CDR3 has 16 residues. Germline CDR1 reads MNHEY; CDR2 reads SMNVEV (reference sequence). V dropped 7 bases and J dropped 6; count of bases not matched to a gene: 12. The CDR3 DNA sequence: TGTGCCAGCATCCGTGTTGGGACAGGGATCCCCGGGGAGCTGTTTTTT. Its protein is CASIRVGTGIPGELFF.

V and J are TRBV19 and TRBJ1-4, with D uncertain. CDR3 length equals 11 residues. Germline V CDR1 and CDR2: LNHDA, SQIVND (reference sequence). V lost 3 bases and J 11 bases, leaving 7 bases between the germline ends. CDR3 coding DNA: TGTGCCAGTAGTATCCCGGGGAAACTGTTTTTT. Translated, it gives CASSIPGKLFF.

This chain links TRBV30 with TRBJ1-2; D is unclear. The CDR3 contains 12 residues. Germline lookup yields CDR1 GTSNPN and CDR2 SVGIG (reference sequence). V lost 2 bases and J lost 6, with 10 bases in between. CDR3 sequence reads: CAWSKRAHGYTF. For the CDR3, the DNA is TGTGCCTGGAGTAAGAGGGCCCATGGCTACACCTTC.

The chain combines TRBV5-4 with TRBJ1-1; no firm D call. The CDR3 has 15 amino acids. Germline lookup yields CDR1 SGHNT and CDR2 YYREEE (reference sequence). Deletions cut 0 bases from V and 1 base from J, with 10 bases between. CDR3 bases: TGTGCCAGCAGCTTGGCCAGGTACCCGAACACTGAAGCTTTCTTT. Amino acids: CASSLARYPNTEAFF.

The chain is built from TRBV7-2 and TRBJ2-5; maybe TRBD1 (6 bases). The CDR3 covers 12 residues. V was trimmed by 6 bases and J by 5 bases, leaving 10 bases between them. The germline gives CDR1 SGHTA, CDR2 FQGNSA. In DNA form, the CDR3 reads TGTGCCAGCAGACAGGGTGAGGAGACCCAGTACTTC. Residues: CASRQGEETQYF.

J is TRBJ2-3 and V is TRBV5-1; 10 nucleotides align to TRBD2. Trimming cost V 4 bases and J 2 bases; bases outside gene matches: 7. Germline V gene data show CDR1 as SGHRS and CDR2 as YFSETQ. The CDR3 length is 16 residues. CDR3 in amino acids: CASSPSSGGITDTQYF. Written as DNA, the CDR3 is TGCGCCAGCAGCCCGTCTAGCGGGGGTATCACAGATACGCAGTATTTT.

The table lists this clone with a few counts. The chain has TRBV18 and TRBJ1-2; no reliable D call. CDR3 length equals 15 residues. CDR1 is KGHSH, CDR2 LQKENI, per germline. Deletions cut 3 bases from V and 3 bases from J, with 14 bases between. In DNA, the CDR3 is TGTGCCAGCTCACCCACGGCCGCGGTTGACTATGGCTACACCTTC. As protein: CASSPTAAVDYGYTF.

As concerns this clone: Other DNA variants within this sample encode the same CDR3. V is TRBV30 and J is TRBJ2-5; D gene unclear. V was shortened by 3 bases and J by 5 bases, with 10 bases between the two germline ends. CDR3 size: 12 residues. The germline V gene has CDR1 GTSNPN and CDR2 SVGIG (reference sequence). CDR3 sequence (DNA): TGTGCCTGGAGCCCCCCCGGGGAGACCCAGTACTTC. The encoded protein is CAWSPPGETQYF. Complete variable domain (other parts from reference TRBV30 and TRBJ2-5): SQTIHQWPATLVQPVGSPLSLECTVEGTSNPNLYWYRQAAGRGLQLLFYSVGIGQISSEVPQNLSASRPQDRQFILSSKKLLLSDSGFYLCAWSPPGETQYFGPGTRLLVL.

The rearrangement links TRBV6-5 to TRBJ1-1; 7 bases agree with TRBD1. The CDR3 is 14 residues long. The J segment lost 5 bases and the V segment lost 5 bases, leaving 8 bases of the junction unmatched. Germline CDR1 reads MNHEY; CDR2 reads SVGAGI. CDR3: CASSKRQGWTEAFF. The DNA of the CDR3 is TGTGCCAGCAGTAAGCGACAGGGTTGGACTGAAGCTTTCTTT.

V gene TRBV10-3 combines with J gene TRBJ1-2; D call uncertain. V lost 3 bases to trimming and J lost 7 bases, with 9 bases between them. In germline, CDR1 is ENHRY, CDR2 SYGVKD. This CDR3 region has 12 residues. The CDR3 DNA reads TGTGCCATCAGTGATCCCCTGTTTGGCTACACCTTC. It specifies CAISDPLFGYTF.

In this sample, this clone turned up a few times. The rearrangement joins TRBV5-6 to TRBJ2-5, with 9 bases matching TRBD1. Germline values: CDR1 SGHDT, CDR2 YYEEEE. This CDR3 contains 14 residues. The ends lost 4 bases at V and 4 bases at J; junction bases unmatched: 5. In DNA form, the CDR3 reads TGTGCCAGCAGCCGCCGACAGGGGGGAGAGACCCAGTACTTC. This codes for CASSRRQGGETQYF.

V is TRBV5-6 and J is TRBJ1-5; TRBD1 matches 8 bases. The CDR3 spans 15 residues. V was pared by 2 bases and J by 7 bases, with 8 bases of the junction left unmatched. Germline lookup yields CDR1 SGHDT and CDR2 YYEEEE. The CDR3 sequence: CASSLDRGKTQPQHF. CDR3 DNA sequence: TGTGCCAGCAGCTTAGACAGGGGAAAAACCCAGCCCCAGCATTTT.

This sequence joins TRBV5-1 and TRBJ2-2; 12 bases line up with TRBD2. This CDR3 comprises 17 residues. The germline gives CDR1 SGHRS, CDR2 YFSETQ. J lost 1 base, V lost 4 bases, and 5 bases had no gene match. CDR3: CASSQQLAGGNTGELFF. The CDR3, as DNA: TGCGCCAGCAGCCAACAACTAGCGGGGGGGAACACCGGGGAGCTGTTTTTT.

This clone came up a few times. The chain carries TRBV4-1 and TRBJ1-1, with D tentatively TRBD1 (5 bases). The CDR3 is 22 amino acids. The V and J ends lost 0 bases and 0 bases respectively, with 29 bases between them. Germline values: CDR1 MGHRA, CDR2 YSYEKL. CDR3 region: CASSQDPPFVHDSYQMNTEAFF. CDR3 in DNA: TGCGCCAGCAGCCAAGACCCACCTTTCGTACACGACAGTTATCAGATGAACACTGAAGCTTTCTTT.

The rearrangement uses TRBV5-1 and TRBJ1-1, with 10 bases matching TRBD1. The J segment lost 8 bases and the V segment lost 3 bases, leaving 10 bases of the junction unmatched. This CDR3 contains 15 residues. In germline, CDR1 is SGHRS, CDR2 YFSETQ. The CDR3 loop is CASSSGQGPAGEAFF. For the CDR3, the DNA is TGCGCCAGCAGCTCGGGACAGGGGCCTGCGGGCGAAGCTTTCTTT.

This clone was observed a few times. The chain joins TRBV6-4 to TRBJ1-1; D remains ambiguous. V lost 5 bases to trimming and J lost 11 bases, with 21 bases between them. Germline V gene data show CDR1 as MRHNA and CDR2 as SNTAGT. The CDR3 runs to 14 residues. This chain's CDR3 is CASSPNPGPTGAFF. The DNA of the CDR3 is TGTGCCAGCAGTCCAAACCCCGGGCCCACGGGGGCTTTCTTT.

A few counts support this clone. The chain is built from TRBV5-1 and TRBJ2-5; a weak D match, TRBD1 (5 bases). Germline assignment: CDR1 SGHRS and CDR2 YFSETQ. Trimming left V 4 bases short and J 7 bases short, with 17 bases between. The CDR3 contains 14 residues. The CDR3 DNA reads TGCGCCAGCAGCCCGGACACCAAACATGGGACCCAGTACTTC. It codes for CASSPDTKHGTQYF.

The chain uses TRBV18 and TRBJ2-4; tentatively, D is TRBD2 (7 bases). Germline V gene sequence: CDR1 KGHSH, CDR2 LQKENI. V lost 4 bases to trimming and J lost 9 bases, with 10 bases between them. This CDR3 is 12 amino acids long. CDR3 nucleotides: TGTGCCAGCTCACACAGGGAGGGCATTCAGTACTTC. Protein product: CASSHREGIQYF.

This chain uses TRBV11-1 with TRBJ2-7; no definite D call. The CDR3 sequence is 13 residues long. Trimming took 2 bases from V and 4 from J, leaving 9 bases between them. Germline V gives CDR1 SGHAT, CDR2 FQDESV (reference sequence). The CDR3 region is CASSLPHSYEQYF. The CDR3 DNA reads TGTGCCAGCAGCTTACCCCACAGTTACGAGCAGTACTTC.

The genes are TRBV9 and TRBJ1-5; D is undetermined. There are 14 residues in the CDR3. Germline V gene lookup returns CDR1 SGDLS and CDR2 YYNGEE. V lost 0 bases and J 7 bases, leaving 11 bases between the germline ends. CDR3 region: CASSVASTRQPQHF. DNA for the CDR3: TGTGCCAGCAGCGTAGCTTCCACGCGACAGCCCCAGCATTTT.

This sequence joins TRBV30 and TRBJ2-1; TRBD2 matches at 15 bases. The CDR3 extends over 16 amino acids. V trimming: 3 bases; J trimming: 4 bases; junction bases outside the gene matches: 4. Germline CDR1 GTSNPN, CDR2 SVGIG (reference sequence). The CDR3 DNA reads as TGTGCCTGGAGAGGACTAGCGGGGGGGCCTTACAATGAGCAGTTCTTC. It yields the protein CAWRGLAGGPYNEQFF.

The chain joins TRBV4-1 to TRBJ1-2; unclear D gene. With 5 bases removed from V and 4 bases from J, the gap between germline ends came to 14 bases. Germline values: CDR1 MGHRA, CDR2 YSYEKL. The CDR3 loop spans 14 amino acids. CDR3 sequence: CASSSDQGGYGYTF. CDR3 sequence (DNA): TGCGCCAGCAGCTCAGATCAAGGAGGCTATGGCTACACCTTC.

This chain links TRBV2 with TRBJ1-5, with D perhaps TRBD1 (6 bases). Germline V gene sequence: CDR1 SNHLY, CDR2 FYNNEI. Deletions cut 5 bases from V and 5 bases from J, with 10 bases between. CDR3 length: 13 amino acids. The CDR3 here is CASSWEGDQPQHF. CDR3 coding DNA: TGTGCCAGCAGTTGGGAGGGGGATCAGCCCCAGCATTTT.

V gene TRBV14 combines with J gene TRBJ1-4; D perhaps matches TRBD1 (6 bases). The CDR3 covers 14 residues. Trimming shortened V by 2 bases and J by 5 bases, and 9 bases separated the two germline ends. The germline V gene encodes CDR1 SGHDN and CDR2 FVKESK. The CDR3 protein is CASSQRQGNEKLFF. For the CDR3, the DNA is TGTGCCAGCAGCCAACGGCAGGGGAATGAAAAACTGTTTTTT.